Following are 24 T cell receptor beta chains from one sample sequenced in a study of T cell responses to AZD1222 COVID-19 vaccine. Only in-frame clones appear in the TCRdb table, and some are missing; sequencing was by immunoSEQ multiplex PCR. The sample holds just over 65,000 clones, roughly 87% seen once. This sample comprised peripheral blood, obtained on day 0 of AZD1222 vaccination. The receptors stem from an adult in good health.

The V call is TRBV7-9, the J call TRBJ1-6; D not certain. The CDR3 length is 15 residues. Germline loops: CDR1 SEHNR, CDR2 FQNEAQ (reference sequence). Trimming removed 0 bases from V and 8 bases from J, with 11 bases in between. In DNA, the CDR3 is TGTGCCAGCAGCTTAGCTTCGCTGATTGATTCACCCCTCCACTTT. Its protein is CASSLASLIDSPLHF. The variable domain in full, with the rest retrieved from reference TRBV7-9 and TRBJ1-6, is DTGVSQNPRHKITKRGQNVTFRCDPISEHNRLYWYRQTLGQGPEFLTYFQNEAQLEKSRLLSDRFSAERPKGSFSTLEIQRTEQGDSAMYLCASSLASLIDSPLHFGNGTRLTVT.

V and J are TRBV29-1 and TRBJ1-4; no definite D call. The CDR3 spans 12 residues. Trimming shortened V by 4 bases and J by 8 bases, and 11 bases separated the two germline ends. Germline CDR1 is SQVTM and CDR2 is ANQGSEA. CDR3 sequence reads: CSVAIQEEKLFF. CDR3 sequence (DNA): TGCAGCGTTGCAATCCAGGAGGAAAAACTGTTTTTT.

The chain uses TRBV19 and TRBJ2-7; the match to TRBD1 covers 7 bases. The CDR3 sequence is 14 residues long. With 3 bases clipped from V and 3 bases from J, the junction kept 5 bases outside the gene matches. Germline V gene data show CDR1 as LNHDA and CDR2 as SQIVND (reference sequence). As DNA, the CDR3 is TGTGCCAGTAGTATCACGGCAGGGGGCTACGAGCAGTACTTC. It is translated as CASSITAGGYEQYF.

The J gene is TRBJ2-2, the V gene TRBV6-1; 7 nucleotides agree with TRBD1. Trimming at V came to 2 bases and at J to 7 bases, leaving 7 bases not matched to a gene. The CDR3 covers 15 residues. Germline V lookup: CDR1 MNHNS, CDR2 SASEGT. The CDR3 protein is CASSESTGSHGELFF. CDR3 coding DNA: TGTGCCAGCAGTGAATCGACAGGGAGTCACGGGGAGCTGTTTTTT.

In this sample, this clone turned up a few times. V gene TRBV5-5 combines with J gene TRBJ1-2, with D possibly matching TRBD1 (6 bases). CDR1 is SGHKS, CDR2 YYEKEE, per germline (reference sequence). The length of the CDR3 is 13 residues. Trimming took off 4 bases at V and 3 bases at J, with 10 bases between the two ends. In nucleotides, the CDR3 is TGTGCCAGCAGCGATCAGGGGCACTATGGCTACACCTTC. This sequence encodes CASSDQGHYGYTF.

This rearrangement joins TRBV27 to TRBJ2-7; possible D gene TRBD1, 6 bases. Germline values: CDR1 MNHEY, CDR2 SMNVEV (reference sequence). CDR3 length: 11 amino acids. Trimming pared 5 bases from V and 6 bases from J, leaving 8 bases between. The CDR3 reads CASSTGLEQYF. The DNA of the CDR3 is TGTGCCAGCAGTACAGGGCTCGAGCAGTACTTC.

This chain uses TRBV5-1 with TRBJ1-3; unclear D gene. The CDR3 totals 13 residues. Germline V CDR1 and CDR2: SGHRS, YFSETQ. Trimming removed 0 bases at V and 4 bases at J, with 5 bases between. The CDR3 sequence is CASSLERGNTIYF. The CDR3 DNA reads as TGCGCCAGCAGCTTGGAGAGGGGAAACACCATATATTTT.

The chain uses TRBV29-1 and TRBJ2-1; D call uncertain. Germline CDR1 is SQVTM and CDR2 is ANQGSEA. This CDR3 is built from 11 residues. CDR3 in DNA: TGCAGTTTTTTGATCTACAATGAGCAGTTCTTC. Protein: CSFLIYNEQFF.

CDR3 amino acids: CSVEDSYEQYF. CDR3 coding DNA: TGCAGCGTTGAAGACAGTTACGAGCAGTACTTC. The V gene is TRBV29-1, the J gene TRBJ2-7; no firm D call. Germline CDR1 SQVTM, CDR2 ANQGSEA. The CDR3 contains 11 residues. Trimming left V 0 bases short and J 4 bases short, with 4 bases between.

This clone occurred once. The rearrangement links TRBV7-9 to TRBJ2-4; 7 nucleotides match TRBD1. The length of the CDR3 is 18 residues. CDR1 and CDR2 from the germline V gene are SEHNR and FQNEAQ (reference sequence). Losses at the gene ends were 5 bases for V and 0 bases for J; bases not matched to a gene: 13. CDR3 DNA sequence: TGTGCCAGCAGCCTCCGACAGGGTCCAGATCTAGCCAAAAACATTCAGTACTTC. Its protein product is CASSLRQGPDLAKNIQYF.

In its sample, this clone was seen once. This sequence joins TRBV7-3 and TRBJ2-1; D is unclear. With 4 bases removed from V and 9 bases from J, the gap between germline ends came to 10 bases. Germline-derived CDR1 and CDR2 are SGHTA and FQGTGA. The CDR3 is 12 residues long. DNA of the CDR3: TGTGCCAGCAGCTCCAGAGTCGGTGAGCAGTTCTTC. Translated: CASSSRVGEQFF. Full variable domain (remainder filled in from reference TRBV7-3 and TRBJ2-1): GAGVSQTPSNKVTEKGKYVELRCDPISGHTALYWYRQSLGQGPEFLIYFQGTGAADDSGLPNDRFFAVRPEGSVSTLKIQRTERGDSAVYLCASSSRVGEQFFGPGTRLTVL.

The chain recombines TRBV5-1 with TRBJ2-7; D is unresolved. Trimming left V 4 bases short and J 4 bases short, with 6 bases between. From germline, CDR1 is SGHRS and CDR2 YFSETQ. CDR3 length: 11 residues. The CDR3 region has the DNA TGCGCCAGCAGCCTGAATTACGAGCAGTACTTC. Protein: CASSLNYEQYF.

The rearrangement uses TRBV13 and TRBJ1-1, with D unresolved. Trimming shortened V by 1 base and J by 8 bases, and 11 bases separated the two germline ends. CDR3 size: 13 residues. From germline, CDR1 is PRHDT and CDR2 FYEKMQ (reference sequence). The CDR3 region is CASSLVVSGEAFF. In DNA form, the CDR3 reads TGTGCCAGCAGCTTAGTTGTTAGTGGGGAAGCTTTCTTT.

The count of this clone is one. The chain couples TRBV6-1 to TRBJ1-5; tentative D call: TRBD1 (5 bases). The germline V gene has CDR1 MNHNS and CDR2 SASEGT. This CDR3 has 14 residues. Trimming shortened V by 4 bases and J by 2 bases, and 9 bases separated the two germline ends. CDR3 amino acids: CASSVARGNQPQHF. CDR3 DNA: TGTGCCAGCAGTGTAGCCAGGGGCAATCAGCCCCAGCATTTT.

The chain joins TRBV28 to TRBJ2-7; D unclear. With 5 bases removed from V and 1 base from J, the gap between germline ends came to 3 bases. The CDR3 sequence is 11 residues long. CDR1 is MDHEN and CDR2 is SYDVKM in the germline V gene. Here the CDR3 DNA reads TGTGCCAGCAGTGAATCCTACGAGCAGTACTTC. Its translation: CASSESYEQYF.

This chain links TRBV10-1 with TRBJ2-2, with a tentative D call TRBD2 (5 bases). Germline CDR1 reads WNHNN; CDR2 reads SYGVQD (reference sequence). Trimming took off 5 bases at V and 3 bases at J, with 19 bases between the two ends. This CDR3 contains 17 residues. Here the CDR3 DNA reads TGCGCCAGCAGTCACCCCCGCGGCGGGCTACACACCGGGGAGCTGTTTTTT. Its protein product is CASSHPRGGLHTGELFF.

This clone came up once. V and J are TRBV7-6 and TRBJ2-3; TRBD1 might be the D (6 bases). CDR3 length: 16 residues. V dropped 3 bases and J dropped 0 bases, with 13 bases sitting between them. Germline CDR1 SGHVS, CDR2 FNYEAQ. The CDR3 loop reads CASSFTRGFSTDTQYF. DNA of the CDR3: TGTGCCAGCAGCTTTACCAGGGGATTTAGCACAGATACGCAGTATTTT.

The rearrangement links TRBV2 to TRBJ2-1; D is undetermined. From germline, CDR1 is SNHLY and CDR2 FYNNEI. V was clipped by 5 bases and J by 10 bases, with 15 bases between them. This CDR3 is built from 13 residues. The CDR3 region has the DNA TGTGCCAGCAGTCCCTTCGTGGGGTCAGAGCAGTTCTTC. Encoded protein: CASSPFVGSEQFF.

The rearrangement joins TRBV5-8 to TRBJ1-2; D is undetermined. Germline loops: CDR1 SGHTS, CDR2 YDEGEE. Trimming cost V 8 bases and J 1 base, with 12 bases left between them. The CDR3 loop spans 13 amino acids. In DNA form, the CDR3 reads TGTGCCAGTCCGATGGCAGTTAACTATGGCTACACCTTC. It specifies CASPMAVNYGYTF.

The chain recombines TRBV6-5 with TRBJ2-5; D is ambiguous. The CDR3 runs to 14 residues. Between the trimmed V and J ends, which lost 0 bases and 4 bases, there was a span of 9 bases. CDR1 MNHEY and CDR2 SVGAGI come from the germline V gene. The CDR3 protein is CASSYSNTGETQYF. The CDR3 DNA sequence: TGTGCCAGCAGTTACTCGAACACTGGAGAGACCCAGTACTTC.

V usage is TRBV6-5 and J usage is TRBJ1-2, with D hard to call. Germline V gene lookup returns CDR1 MNHEY and CDR2 SVGAGI. V was shortened by 8 bases and J by 8 bases, with 21 bases between the two germline ends. This CDR3 comprises 14 residues. CDR3 sequence reads: CASGSLWTPWGYTF. The CDR3 DNA sequence: TGTGCCAGCGGATCCCTCTGGACGCCTTGGGGCTACACCTTC.

J is TRBJ2-2 and V is TRBV5-6; D might be TRBD1 (6 bases). There are 14 residues in the CDR3. The V and J ends lost 2 bases and 6 bases respectively, with 11 bases between them. Germline V gene data show CDR1 as SGHDT and CDR2 as YYEEEE. The DNA of the CDR3 is TGTGCCAGCAGCTTCGGTACAGGGCCCGGGGAGCTGTTTTTT. Its translation is CASSFGTGPGELFF. Variable domain in full (rest from reference TRBV5-6 and TRBJ2-2): DAGVTQSPTHLIKTRGQQVTLRCSPKSGHDTVSWYQQALGQGPQFIFQYYEEEERQRGNFPDRFSGHQFPNYSSELNVNALLLGDSALYLCASSFGTGPGELFFGEGSRLTVL.

This chain links TRBV5-4 with TRBJ1-5, with TRBD1 as a possible D gene (5 bases). Germline values: CDR1 SGHNT, CDR2 YYREEE (reference sequence). The V and J ends lost 0 bases and 4 bases respectively, with 8 bases between them. This CDR3 contains 14 residues. Here the CDR3 DNA reads TGTGCCAGCAGCTTGGCCGGGGGAAATCAGCCCCAGCATTTT. This gives the protein CASSLAGGNQPQHF.

This chain connects TRBV9 to TRBJ1-6, with D maybe TRBD1 (5 bases). V lost 0 bases to trimming and J lost 9 bases, with 13 bases between them. In germline, CDR1 is SGDLS, CDR2 YYNGEE. CDR3 length equals 15 residues. In DNA form, the CDR3 reads TGTGCCAGCAGCGTAGGGAGGGGAGTAGGTTCACCCCTCCACTTT. Translating it yields CASSVGRGVGSPLHF. Together with reference TRBV9 and TRBJ1-6, the CDR3 gives the full variable domain: DSGVTQTPKHLITATGQRVTLRCSPRSGDLSVYWYQQSLDQGLQFLIQYYNGEERAKGNILERFSAQQFPDLHSELNLSSLELGDSALYFCASSVGRGVGSPLHFGNGTRLTVT.